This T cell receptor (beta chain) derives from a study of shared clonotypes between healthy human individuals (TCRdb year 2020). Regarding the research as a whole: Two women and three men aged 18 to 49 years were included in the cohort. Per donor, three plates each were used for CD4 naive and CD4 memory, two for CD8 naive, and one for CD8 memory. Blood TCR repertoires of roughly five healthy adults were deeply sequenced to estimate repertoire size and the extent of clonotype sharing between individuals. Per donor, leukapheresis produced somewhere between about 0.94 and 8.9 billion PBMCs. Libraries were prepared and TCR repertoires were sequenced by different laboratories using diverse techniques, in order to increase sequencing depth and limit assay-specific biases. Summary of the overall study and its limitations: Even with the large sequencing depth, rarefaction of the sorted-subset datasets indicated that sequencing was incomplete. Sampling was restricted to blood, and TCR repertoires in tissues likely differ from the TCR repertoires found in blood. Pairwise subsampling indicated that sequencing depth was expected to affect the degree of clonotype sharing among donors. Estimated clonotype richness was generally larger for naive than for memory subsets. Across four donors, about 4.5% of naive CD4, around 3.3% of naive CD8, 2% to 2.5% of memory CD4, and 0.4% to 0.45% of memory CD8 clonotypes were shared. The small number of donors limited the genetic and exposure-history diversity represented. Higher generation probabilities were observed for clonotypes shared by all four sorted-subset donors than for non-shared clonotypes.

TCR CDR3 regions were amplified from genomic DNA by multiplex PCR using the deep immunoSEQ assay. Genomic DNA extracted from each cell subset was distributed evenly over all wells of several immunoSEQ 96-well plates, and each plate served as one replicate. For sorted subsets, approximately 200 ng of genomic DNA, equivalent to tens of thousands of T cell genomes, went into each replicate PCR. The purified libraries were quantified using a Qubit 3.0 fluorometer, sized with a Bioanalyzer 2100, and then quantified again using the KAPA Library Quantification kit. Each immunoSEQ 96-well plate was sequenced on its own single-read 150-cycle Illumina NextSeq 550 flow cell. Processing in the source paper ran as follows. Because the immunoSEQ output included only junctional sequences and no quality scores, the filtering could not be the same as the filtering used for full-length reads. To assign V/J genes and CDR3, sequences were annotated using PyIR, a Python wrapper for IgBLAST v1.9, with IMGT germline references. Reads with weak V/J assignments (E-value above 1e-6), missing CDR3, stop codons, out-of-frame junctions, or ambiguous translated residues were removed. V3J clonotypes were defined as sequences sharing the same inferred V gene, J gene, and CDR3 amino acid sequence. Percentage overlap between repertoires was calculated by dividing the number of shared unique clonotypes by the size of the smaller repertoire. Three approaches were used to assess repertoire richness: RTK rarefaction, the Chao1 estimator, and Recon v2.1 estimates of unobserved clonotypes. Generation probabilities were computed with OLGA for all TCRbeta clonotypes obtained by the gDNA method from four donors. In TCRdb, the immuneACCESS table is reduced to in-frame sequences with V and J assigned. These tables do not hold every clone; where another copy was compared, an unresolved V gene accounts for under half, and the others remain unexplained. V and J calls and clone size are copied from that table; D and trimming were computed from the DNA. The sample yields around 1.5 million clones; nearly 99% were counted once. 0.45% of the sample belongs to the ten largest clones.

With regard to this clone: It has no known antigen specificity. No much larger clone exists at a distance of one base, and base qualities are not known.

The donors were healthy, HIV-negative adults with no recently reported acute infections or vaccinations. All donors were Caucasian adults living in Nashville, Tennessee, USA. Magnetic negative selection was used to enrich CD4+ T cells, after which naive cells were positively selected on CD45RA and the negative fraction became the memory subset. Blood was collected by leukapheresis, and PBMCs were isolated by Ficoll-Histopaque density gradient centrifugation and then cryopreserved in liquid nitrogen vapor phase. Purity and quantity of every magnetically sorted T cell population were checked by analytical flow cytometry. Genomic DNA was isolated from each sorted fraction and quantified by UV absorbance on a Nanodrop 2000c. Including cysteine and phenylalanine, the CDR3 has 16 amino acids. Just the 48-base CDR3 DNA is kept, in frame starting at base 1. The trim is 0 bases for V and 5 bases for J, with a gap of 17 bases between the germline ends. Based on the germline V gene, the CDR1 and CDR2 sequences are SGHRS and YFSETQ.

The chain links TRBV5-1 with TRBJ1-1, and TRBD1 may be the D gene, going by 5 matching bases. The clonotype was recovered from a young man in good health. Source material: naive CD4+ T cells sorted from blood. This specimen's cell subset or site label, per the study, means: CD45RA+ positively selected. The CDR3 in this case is CASSLGGVLSSTEAFF. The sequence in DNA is TGCGCCAGCAGCTTGGGAGGGGTATTAAGTTCTACTGAAGCTTTCTTT.